This TCR beta chain stems from a study of blood T cell repertoires in COVID-19. Assay: immunoSEQ multiplex PCR; the TCRdb copy retains only in-frame clones and omits some. The table lists about 380,000 clones, 80% to 90% of them singletons. There are 14 residues in the CDR3. The V end was cut by 4 bases, the J end by 0 bases, with 7 bases between. CDR1 is MGHDK and CDR2 is SYGVNS in the germline V gene. Participant ages covered about 18 to 89 years across about 25 US areas. Donors of Cohort 3 who recovered were those that had two negative PCRs, clearance, or symptom resolution. The chain links TRBV25-1 to TRBJ1-5, with D perhaps TRBD1 (5 bases). This receptor was identified in a man under 40 who had recovered from COVID-19. Material: PBMCs or T cells enriched from blood (not recorded which). As DNA, the CDR3 is TGTGCCAGCAGTGCAGGGTATAGCAATCAGCCCCAGCATTTT. Translating gives CASSAGYSNQPQHF.